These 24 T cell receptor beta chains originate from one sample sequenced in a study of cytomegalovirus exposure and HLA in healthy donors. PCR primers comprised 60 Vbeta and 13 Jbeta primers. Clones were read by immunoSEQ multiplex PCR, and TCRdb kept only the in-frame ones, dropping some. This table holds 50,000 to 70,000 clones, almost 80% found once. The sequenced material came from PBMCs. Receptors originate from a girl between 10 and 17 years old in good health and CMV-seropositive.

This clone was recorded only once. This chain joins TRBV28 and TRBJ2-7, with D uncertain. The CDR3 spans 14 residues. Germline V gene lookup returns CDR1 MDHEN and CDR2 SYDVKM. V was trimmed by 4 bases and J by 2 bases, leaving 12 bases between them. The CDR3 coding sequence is TGTGCCAGCAGTTCCAAACTCCTACCCTACGAGCAGTACTTC. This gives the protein CASSSKLLPYEQYF.

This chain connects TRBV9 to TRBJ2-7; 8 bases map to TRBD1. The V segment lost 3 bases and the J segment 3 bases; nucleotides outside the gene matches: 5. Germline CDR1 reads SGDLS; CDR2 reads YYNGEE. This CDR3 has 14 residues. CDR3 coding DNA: TGTGCCAGCAGCGCCGGGACAGGTCTCTACGAGCAGTACTTC. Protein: CASSAGTGLYEQYF.

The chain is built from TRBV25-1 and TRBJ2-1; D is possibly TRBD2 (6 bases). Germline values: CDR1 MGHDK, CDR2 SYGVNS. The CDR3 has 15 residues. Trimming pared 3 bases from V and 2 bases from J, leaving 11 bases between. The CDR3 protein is CASSDRDFTYNEQFF. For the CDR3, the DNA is TGTGCCAGCAGTGACCGGGACTTTACCTACAATGAGCAGTTCTTC.

The CDR3 spells CASSSVTGSEQYF. In DNA, the CDR3 is TGTGCCAGCAGCTCCGTGACAGGGTCGGAGCAGTACTTC. The gene calls are TRBV7-6 and TRBJ2-7; TRBD1 matches 7 bases. Germline-derived CDR1 and CDR2 are SGHVS and FNYEAQ. The V segment lost 4 bases and the J segment 7 bases; nucleotides outside the gene matches: 7. The CDR3 totals 13 residues.

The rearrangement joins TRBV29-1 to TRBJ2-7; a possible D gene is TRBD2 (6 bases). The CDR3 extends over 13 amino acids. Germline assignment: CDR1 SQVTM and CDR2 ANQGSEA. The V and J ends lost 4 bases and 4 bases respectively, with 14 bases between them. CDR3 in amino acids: CSVATGLGYEQYF. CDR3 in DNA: TGCAGCGTTGCAACGGGACTCGGGTACGAGCAGTACTTC.

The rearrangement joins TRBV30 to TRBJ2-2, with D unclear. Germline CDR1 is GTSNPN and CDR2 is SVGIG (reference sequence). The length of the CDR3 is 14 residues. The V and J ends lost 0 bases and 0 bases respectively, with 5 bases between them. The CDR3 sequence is CAWSVLANTGELFF. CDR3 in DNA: TGTGCCTGGAGTGTCTTAGCGAACACCGGGGAGCTGTTTTTT.

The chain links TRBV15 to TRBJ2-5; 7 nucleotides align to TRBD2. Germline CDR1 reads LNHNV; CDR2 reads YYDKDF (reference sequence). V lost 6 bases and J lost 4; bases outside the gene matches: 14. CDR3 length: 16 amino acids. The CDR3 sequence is CATRATAGASRETQYF. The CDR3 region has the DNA TGTGCCACCAGGGCGACTGCGGGAGCTTCGCGAGAGACCCAGTACTTC.

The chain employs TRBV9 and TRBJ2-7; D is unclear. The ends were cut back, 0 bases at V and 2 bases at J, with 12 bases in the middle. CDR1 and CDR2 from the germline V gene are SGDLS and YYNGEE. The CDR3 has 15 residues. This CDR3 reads CASSVGPVGAYEQYF. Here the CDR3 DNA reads TGTGCCAGCAGCGTAGGTCCCGTCGGAGCCTACGAGCAGTACTTC.

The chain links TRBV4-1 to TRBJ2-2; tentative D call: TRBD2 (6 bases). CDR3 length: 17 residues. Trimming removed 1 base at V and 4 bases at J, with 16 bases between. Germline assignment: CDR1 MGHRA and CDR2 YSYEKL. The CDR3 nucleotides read TGCGCCAGCAGCCAAGCGCTAGCGAAATTGCGCACCGGGGAGCTGTTTTTT. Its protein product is CASSQALAKLRTGELFF.

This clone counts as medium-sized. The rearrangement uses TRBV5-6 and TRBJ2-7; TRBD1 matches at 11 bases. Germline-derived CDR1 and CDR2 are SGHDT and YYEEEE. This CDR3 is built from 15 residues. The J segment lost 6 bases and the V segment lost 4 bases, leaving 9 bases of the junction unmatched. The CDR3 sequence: CASSGQGAQFSEQYF. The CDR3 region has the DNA TGTGCCAGCAGCGGACAGGGGGCGCAATTCTCCGAGCAGTACTTC. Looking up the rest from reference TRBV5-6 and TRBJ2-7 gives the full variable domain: DAGVTQSPTHLIKTRGQQVTLRCSPKSGHDTVSWYQQALGQGPQFIFQYYEEEERQRGNFPDRFSGHQFPNYSSELNVNALLLGDSALYLCASSGQGAQFSEQYFGPGTRLTVT.

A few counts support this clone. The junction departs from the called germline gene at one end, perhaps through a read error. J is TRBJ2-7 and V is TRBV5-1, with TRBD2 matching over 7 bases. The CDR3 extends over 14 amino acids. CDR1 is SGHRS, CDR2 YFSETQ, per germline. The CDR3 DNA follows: TGCGCCAGCAACTTGGGAGGGCCCGGGAACGAGCAGTACTTC. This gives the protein CASNLGGPGNEQYF. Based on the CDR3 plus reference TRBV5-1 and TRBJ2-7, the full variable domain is KAGVTQTPRYLIKTRGQQVTLSCSPISGHRSVSWYQQTPGQGLQFLFEYFSETQRNKGNFPGRFSGRQFSNSRSEMNVSTLELGDSALYLCASNLGGPGNEQYFGPGTRLTVT.

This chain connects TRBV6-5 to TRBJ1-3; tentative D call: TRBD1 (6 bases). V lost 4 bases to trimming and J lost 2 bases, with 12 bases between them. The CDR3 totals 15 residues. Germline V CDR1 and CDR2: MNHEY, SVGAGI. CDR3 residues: CASSSPGTPGNTIYF. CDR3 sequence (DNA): TGTGCCAGCAGTTCACCCGGGACACCTGGAAACACCATATATTTT.

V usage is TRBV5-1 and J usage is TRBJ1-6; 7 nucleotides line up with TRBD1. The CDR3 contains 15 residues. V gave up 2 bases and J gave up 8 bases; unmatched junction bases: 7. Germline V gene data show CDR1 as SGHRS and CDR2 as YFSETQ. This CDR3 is CASSFSRQGDSPLHF. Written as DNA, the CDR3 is TGCGCCAGCAGCTTTTCGAGACAGGGCGATTCACCCCTCCACTTT.

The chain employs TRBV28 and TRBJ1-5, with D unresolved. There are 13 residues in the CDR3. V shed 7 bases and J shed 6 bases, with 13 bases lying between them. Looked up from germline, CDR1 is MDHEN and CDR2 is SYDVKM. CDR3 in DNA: TGTGCCAGCACCCTTCCGGGGAGTCAGCCCCAGCATTTT. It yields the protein CASTLPGSQPQHF. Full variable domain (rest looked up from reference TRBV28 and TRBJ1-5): DVKVTQSSRYLVKRTGEKVFLECVQDMDHENMFWYRQDPGLGLRLIYFSYDVKMKEKGDIPEGYSVSREKKERFSLILESASTNQTSMYLCASTLPGSQPQHFGDGTRLSIL.

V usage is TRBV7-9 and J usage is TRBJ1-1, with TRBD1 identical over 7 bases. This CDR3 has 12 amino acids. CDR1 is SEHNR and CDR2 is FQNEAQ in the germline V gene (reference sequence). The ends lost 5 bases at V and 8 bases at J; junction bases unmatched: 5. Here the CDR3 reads CASSLTGEEAFF. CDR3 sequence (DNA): TGTGCCAGCAGCCTAACAGGGGAGGAAGCTTTCTTT.

CDR3 in DNA: TGTGCCAGCAGCTTCCAGCGGGATACTCGGGAGCAGTACTTC. It encodes CASSFQRDTREQYF. V usage is TRBV5-8 and J usage is TRBJ2-7; TRBD2 agrees at 7 bases. CDR1 is SGHTS and CDR2 is YDEGEE in the germline V gene. The CDR3 covers 14 residues. Trimming cost V 2 bases and J 7 bases; bases outside gene matches: 9.

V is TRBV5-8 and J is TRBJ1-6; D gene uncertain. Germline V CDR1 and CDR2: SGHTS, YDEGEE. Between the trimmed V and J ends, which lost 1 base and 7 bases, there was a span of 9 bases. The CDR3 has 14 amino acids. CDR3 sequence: CASSLWTTNSPLHF. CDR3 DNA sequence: TGTGCCAGCAGCTTGTGGACTACGAATTCACCCCTCCACTTT.

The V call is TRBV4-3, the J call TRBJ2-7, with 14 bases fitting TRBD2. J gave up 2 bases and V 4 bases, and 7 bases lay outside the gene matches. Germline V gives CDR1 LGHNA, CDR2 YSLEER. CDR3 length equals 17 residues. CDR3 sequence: CASSPGTSGRSPYEQYF. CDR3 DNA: TGCGCCAGCAGCCCCGGGACTAGCGGGAGAAGTCCCTACGAGCAGTACTTC.

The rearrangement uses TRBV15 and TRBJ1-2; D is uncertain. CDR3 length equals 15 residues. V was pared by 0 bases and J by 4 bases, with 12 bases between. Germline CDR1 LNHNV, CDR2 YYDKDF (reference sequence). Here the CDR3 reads CATSRDFTDRYGYTF. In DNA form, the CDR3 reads TGTGCCACCAGCAGAGATTTCACAGACCGCTATGGCTACACCTTC.

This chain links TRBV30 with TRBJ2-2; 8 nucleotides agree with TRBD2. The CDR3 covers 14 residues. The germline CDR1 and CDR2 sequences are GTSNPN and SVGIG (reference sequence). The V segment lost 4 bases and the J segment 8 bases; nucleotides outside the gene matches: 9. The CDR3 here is CAWTRGGRLGELFF. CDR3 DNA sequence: TGTGCCTGGACCCGGGGGGGCAGACTGGGGGAGCTGTTTTTT.

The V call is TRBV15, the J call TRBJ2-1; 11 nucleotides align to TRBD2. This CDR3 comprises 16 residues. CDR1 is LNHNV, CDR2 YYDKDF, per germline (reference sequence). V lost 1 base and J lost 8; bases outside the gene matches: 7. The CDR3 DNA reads TGTGCCACCAGCAGAGGTCGAGGGACTAGCGGCCATGAGCAGTTCTTC. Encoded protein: CATSRGRGTSGHEQFF.

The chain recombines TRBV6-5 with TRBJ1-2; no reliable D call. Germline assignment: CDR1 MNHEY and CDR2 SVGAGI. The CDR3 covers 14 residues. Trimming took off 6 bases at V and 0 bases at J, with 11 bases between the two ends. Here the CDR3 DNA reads TGTGCCAGCAGCCCCGCCCGAGCTAACTATGGCTACACCTTC. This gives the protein CASSPARANYGYTF.

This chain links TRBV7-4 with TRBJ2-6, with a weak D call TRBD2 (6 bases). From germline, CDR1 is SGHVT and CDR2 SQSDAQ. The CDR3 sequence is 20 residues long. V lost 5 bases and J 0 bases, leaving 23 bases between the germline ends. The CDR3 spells CASSVGAGPPFSSGANVLTF. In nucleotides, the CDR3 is TGTGCCAGCAGCGTCGGCGCGGGACCCCCCTTCAGCTCTGGGGCCAACGTCCTGACTTTC.

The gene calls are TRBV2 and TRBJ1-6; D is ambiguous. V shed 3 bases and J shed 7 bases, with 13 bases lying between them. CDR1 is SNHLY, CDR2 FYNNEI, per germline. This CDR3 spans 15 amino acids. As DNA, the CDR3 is TGTGCCAGCAGTGAGGTCGGGGTTATCAATTCACCCCTCCACTTT. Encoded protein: CASSEVGVINSPLHF.